This T cell receptor beta chain stems from a study of T cells after yellow fever vaccination (dated by TCRdb to between 2018 and 2020). Turning to the overall study: The SMART-Seq v4 Ultra Low Input RNA kit was used to prepare libraries from fractions with low cell numbers. To follow T-cell clones before and after primary and booster YFV17D yellow fever vaccination, bulk TCR alpha and beta repertoires were sequenced over time. The cohort comprised two healthy male donors, one aged 18 to 30 and one aged 30 to 39 years. Blood was drawn at multiple timepoints before and after primary and secondary immunization, with bulk PBMC replicates and cell subsets isolated.

The full study reports these points: Computational filtering was required because FACS-sorted repertoires could contain abundant contaminating clonotypes from the bulk population. Because only a couple of donors were included in the study, the extent to which the findings can be generalized is limited. Most clones expanded after primary vaccination (approximately 96% of CD4 and around nine tenths of CD8) were re-detected after the booster, suggesting that broad memory maintenance occurred. A small share of clonotypes was detected in both CD4 and CD8 compartments, with the overlap likely arising from convergent recombination. Compared with the primary T-cell response, the secondary T-cell response was faster but weaker, reaching its peak on day 5 rather than on day 15.

Concerning this clonotype: Its target antigen remains unknown. No base-level quality is on record; no much larger clone is a single base apart.

TCR cDNA was made using 5'RACE template switching, a step that added a universal primer site and unique molecular identifiers. Priming for cDNA synthesis came from both the TCR alpha and TCR beta constant segments. Library amplification involved two PCR steps, and the second step added sample barcodes and sequencing adapters. Sequencing of the libraries was done on either Illumina HiSeq 2500 (2x100 bp) or NovaSeq (2x150 bp). As for the authors' bioinformatics: Demultiplexing of reads and collapsing into UMI consensus sequences were performed with MIGEC, and V(D)J alignment was carried out with MiXCR. Vaccine-responding clonotypes were defined with edgeR using replicate PBMC samples, requiring FDR below 0.01 and a log2 fold change above 5 up to day 15. CD4 or CD8 identity was assigned to each bulk clonotype according to whether the clonotype was present at higher abundance in the sequenced CD4 repertoire or the sequenced CD8 repertoire. In TCRdb, the public reads were trimmed at Q25 with fastp and aligned with MiXCR, with productive beta chains retained. One record per CDR3 amino acid sequence lists the most common genes and DNA. TCRdb, not the authors, supplied the V and J calls. The table for this sample lists tens of thousands of distinct CDR3 sequences; around 7.7% of them were counted only once. Jointly, the top ten make up over 25% of the sample.

Explained via the paper, the treatment or condition label denotes: live attenuated yellow fever vaccine strain. PBMCs were isolated from peripheral blood using a standard Ficoll-Paque protocol. Dynabeads CD4 and CD8 positive selection kits were used to isolate CD4 and CD8 T-cell fractions. TriZol was used to extract RNA from bulk PBMCs, CD4 and CD8 fractions, and dextramer-positive and dextramer-negative fractions. V loses 0 bases of germline sequence and J loses 4 bases, and the interval between the two ends is 9 bases. Sequences SQVTM (CDR1) and ANQGSEA (CDR2) are obtained from the germline V gene. Reading from cysteine to phenylalanine, the CDR3 counts 13 amino acids. CDR3 DNA only is kept here, 39 bases in frame from base 1.

The sequencing here drew on CD8+ T cells sorted from PBMCs, taken around 10 days after the first yellow fever vaccination. This sequence was found in a man aged 18 to 35 who received the YFV17D yellow fever vaccine. The V gene is TRBV29-1 and the J gene is TRBJ1-2, with the D gene too uncertain to name. The base sequence is TGCAGCGTTGAAGAACCCTCCAGCTATGGCTACACCTTC. Its product reads: CSVEEPSSYGYTF.